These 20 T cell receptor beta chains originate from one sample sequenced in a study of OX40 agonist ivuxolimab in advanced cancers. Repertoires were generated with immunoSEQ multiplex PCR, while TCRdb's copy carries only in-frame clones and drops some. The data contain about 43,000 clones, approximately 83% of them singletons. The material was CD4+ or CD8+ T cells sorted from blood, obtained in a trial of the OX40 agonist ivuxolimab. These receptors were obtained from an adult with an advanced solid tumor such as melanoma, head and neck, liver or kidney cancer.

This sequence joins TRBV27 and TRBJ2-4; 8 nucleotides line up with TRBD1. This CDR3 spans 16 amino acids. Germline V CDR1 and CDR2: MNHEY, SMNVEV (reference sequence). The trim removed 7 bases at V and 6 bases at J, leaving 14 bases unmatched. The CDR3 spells CASTQGAPHLGNIQYF. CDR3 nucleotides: TGTGCCAGCACCCAGGGGGCGCCCCATTTAGGAAACATTCAGTACTTC.

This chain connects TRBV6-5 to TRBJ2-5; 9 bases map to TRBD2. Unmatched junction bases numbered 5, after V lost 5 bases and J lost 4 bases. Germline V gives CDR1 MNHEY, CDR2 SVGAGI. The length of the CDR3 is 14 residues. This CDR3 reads CASSPGLAIETQYF. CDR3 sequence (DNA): TGTGCCAGCAGTCCCGGACTAGCGATAGAGACCCAGTACTTC.

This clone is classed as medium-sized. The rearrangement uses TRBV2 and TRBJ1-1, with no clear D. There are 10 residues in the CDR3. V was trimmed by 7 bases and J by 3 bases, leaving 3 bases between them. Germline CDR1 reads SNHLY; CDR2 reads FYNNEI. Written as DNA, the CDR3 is TGTGCCAGCAAATACACTGAAGCTTTCTTT. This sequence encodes CASKYTEAFF.

The CDR3 bases are TGCGCCAGCAGCCCCTCTAGAGGGGGCGGGTACGAGCAGTACTTC. Protein product: CASSPSRGGGYEQYF. This chain uses TRBV4-1 with TRBJ2-7; 7 bases agree with TRBD1. The ends lost 4 bases at V and 4 bases at J; junction bases unmatched: 10. This CDR3 has 15 residues. Germline CDR1 and CDR2: MGHRA and YSYEKL.

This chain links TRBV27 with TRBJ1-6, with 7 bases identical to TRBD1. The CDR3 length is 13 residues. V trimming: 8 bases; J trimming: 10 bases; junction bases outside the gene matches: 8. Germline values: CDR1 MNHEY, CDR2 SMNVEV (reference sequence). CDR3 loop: CASGERQGSPLHF. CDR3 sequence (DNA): TGTGCCAGCGGCGAACGACAGGGCTCACCCCTCCACTTT.

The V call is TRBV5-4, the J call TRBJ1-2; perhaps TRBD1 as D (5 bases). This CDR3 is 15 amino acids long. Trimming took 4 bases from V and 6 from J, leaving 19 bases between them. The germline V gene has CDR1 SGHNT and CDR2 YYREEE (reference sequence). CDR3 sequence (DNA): TGTGCCAGCAGCGTCACAGGTGCTAGATTGGATGGCTACACCTTC. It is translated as CASSVTGARLDGYTF.

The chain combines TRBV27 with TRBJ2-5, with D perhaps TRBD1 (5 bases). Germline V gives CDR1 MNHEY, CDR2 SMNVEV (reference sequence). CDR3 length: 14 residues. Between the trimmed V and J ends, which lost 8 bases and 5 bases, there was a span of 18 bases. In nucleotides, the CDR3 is TGTGCCAGCTTCCCCTTCACAGGTTCGGAGACCCAGTACTTC. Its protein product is CASFPFTGSETQYF.

In DNA, the CDR3 is TGTGCCAGCAATAGGGACTCGATCTACAATGAGCAGTTCTTC. This gives the protein CASNRDSIYNEQFF. The chain is built from TRBV28 and TRBJ2-1, with D possibly being TRBD2 (6 bases). The ends were cut back, 7 bases at V and 3 bases at J, with 13 bases in the middle. The CDR3 spans 14 residues. Germline CDR1 is MDHEN and CDR2 is SYDVKM.

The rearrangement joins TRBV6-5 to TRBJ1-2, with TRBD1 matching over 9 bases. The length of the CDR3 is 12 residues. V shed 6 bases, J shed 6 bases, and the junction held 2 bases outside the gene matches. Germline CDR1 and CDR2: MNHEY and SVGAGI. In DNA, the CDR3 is TGTGCCAGCAGGAGGACAGGGGATGGCTACACCTTC. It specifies CASRRTGDGYTF.

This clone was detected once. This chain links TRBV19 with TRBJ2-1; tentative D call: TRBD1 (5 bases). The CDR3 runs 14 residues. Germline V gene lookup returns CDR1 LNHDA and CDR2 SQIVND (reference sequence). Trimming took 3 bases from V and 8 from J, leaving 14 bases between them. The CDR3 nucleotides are TGTGCCAGTAGTATCCCGGCCAGGGTTCATGAGCAGTTCTTC. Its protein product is CASSIPARVHEQFF.

The CDR3 spells CASSLSNSGRGTDTQYF. Written as DNA, the CDR3 is TGTGCCAGCAGTTTATCAAATAGCGGGAGAGGCACAGATACGCAGTATTTT. The chain recombines TRBV27 with TRBJ2-3, with 9 bases lining up with TRBD2. The CDR3 consists of 17 residues. Germline V lookup: CDR1 MNHEY, CDR2 SMNVEV (reference sequence). V was pared by 0 bases and J by 1 base, with 5 bases of the junction left unmatched.

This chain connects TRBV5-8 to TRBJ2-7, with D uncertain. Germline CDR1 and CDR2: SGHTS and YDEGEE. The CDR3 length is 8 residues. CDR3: CASSLWSV. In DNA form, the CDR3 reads TGTGCCAGCAGCTTGTGGTCCGTC.

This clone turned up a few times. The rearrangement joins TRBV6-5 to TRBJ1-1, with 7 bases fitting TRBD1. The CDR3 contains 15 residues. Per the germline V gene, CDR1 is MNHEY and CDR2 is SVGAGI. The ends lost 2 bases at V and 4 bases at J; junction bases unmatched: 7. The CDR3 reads CASSYGAQGVTEAFF. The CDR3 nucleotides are TGTGCCAGCAGTTACGGGGCTCAGGGGGTCACTGAAGCTTTCTTT.

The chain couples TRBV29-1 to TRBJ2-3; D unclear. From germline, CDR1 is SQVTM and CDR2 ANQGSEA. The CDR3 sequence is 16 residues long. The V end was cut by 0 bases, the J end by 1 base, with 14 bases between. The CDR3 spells CSVEDPEAPGTDTQYF. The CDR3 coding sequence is TGCAGCGTTGAAGATCCCGAGGCTCCCGGCACAGATACGCAGTATTTT.

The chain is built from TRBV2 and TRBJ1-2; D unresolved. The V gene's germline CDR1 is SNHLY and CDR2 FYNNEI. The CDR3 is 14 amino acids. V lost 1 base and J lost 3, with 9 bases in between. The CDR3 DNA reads TGTGCCAGCAGTGAAGACAGCAGGCACTATGGCTACACCTTC. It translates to CASSEDSRHYGYTF.

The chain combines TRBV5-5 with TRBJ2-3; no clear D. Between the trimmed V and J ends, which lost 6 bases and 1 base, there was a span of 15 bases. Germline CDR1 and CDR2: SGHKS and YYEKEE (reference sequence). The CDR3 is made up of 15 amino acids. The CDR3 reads CASTQAPYGTDTQYF. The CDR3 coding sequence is TGTGCCAGCACTCAAGCGCCATACGGCACAGATACGCAGTATTTT.

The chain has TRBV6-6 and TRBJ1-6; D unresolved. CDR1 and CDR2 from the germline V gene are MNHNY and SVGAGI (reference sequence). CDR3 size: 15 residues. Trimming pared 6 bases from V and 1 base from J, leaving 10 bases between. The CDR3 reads CASSSERSYNSPLHF. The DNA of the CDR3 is TGTGCCAGCAGCTCCGAAAGGTCCTATAATTCACCCCTCCACTTT.

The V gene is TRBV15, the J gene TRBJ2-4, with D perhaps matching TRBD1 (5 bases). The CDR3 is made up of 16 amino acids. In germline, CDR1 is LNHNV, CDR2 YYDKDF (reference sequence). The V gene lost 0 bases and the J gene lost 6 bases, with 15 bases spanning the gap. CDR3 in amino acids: CATSRDLQGLTNIQYF. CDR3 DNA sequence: TGTGCCACCAGCAGAGATCTTCAGGGCTTAACAAACATTCAGTACTTC.

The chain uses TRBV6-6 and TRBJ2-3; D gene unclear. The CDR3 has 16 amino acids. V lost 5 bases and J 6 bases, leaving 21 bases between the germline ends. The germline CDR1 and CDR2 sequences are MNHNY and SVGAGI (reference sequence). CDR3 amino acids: CASSRGEAPLRDTQYF. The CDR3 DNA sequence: TGTGCCAGCAGTCGTGGGGAAGCGCCATTACGGGATACGCAGTATTTT.

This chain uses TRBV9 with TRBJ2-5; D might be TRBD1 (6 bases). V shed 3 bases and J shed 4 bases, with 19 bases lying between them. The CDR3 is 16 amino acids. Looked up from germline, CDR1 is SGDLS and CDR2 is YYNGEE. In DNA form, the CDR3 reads TGTGCCAGCAGCGACCCCTCGGACAGCGGACGAGAGACCCAGTACTTC. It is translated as CASSDPSDSGRETQYF.